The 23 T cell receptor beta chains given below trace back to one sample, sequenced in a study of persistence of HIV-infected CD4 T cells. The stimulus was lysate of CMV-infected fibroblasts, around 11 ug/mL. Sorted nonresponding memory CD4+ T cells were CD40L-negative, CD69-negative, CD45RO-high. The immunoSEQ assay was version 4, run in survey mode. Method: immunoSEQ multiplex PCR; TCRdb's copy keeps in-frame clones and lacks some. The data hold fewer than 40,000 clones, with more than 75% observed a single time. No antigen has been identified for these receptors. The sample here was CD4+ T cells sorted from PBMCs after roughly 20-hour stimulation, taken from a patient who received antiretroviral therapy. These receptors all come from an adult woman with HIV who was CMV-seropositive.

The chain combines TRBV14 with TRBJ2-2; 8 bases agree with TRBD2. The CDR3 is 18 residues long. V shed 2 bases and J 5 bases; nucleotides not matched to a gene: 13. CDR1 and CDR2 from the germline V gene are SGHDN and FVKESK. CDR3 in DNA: TGTGCCAGCAGCCAATTTGGCTATCCGGGAGGGTTAACCGGGGAGCTGTTTTTT. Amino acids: CASSQFGYPGGLTGELFF. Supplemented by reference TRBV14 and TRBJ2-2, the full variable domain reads EAGVTQFPSHSVIEKGQTVTLRCDPISGHDNLYWYRRVMGKEIKFLLHFVKESKQDESGMPNNRFLAERTGGTYSTLKVQPAELEDSGVYFCASSQFGYPGGLTGELFFGEGSRLTVL.

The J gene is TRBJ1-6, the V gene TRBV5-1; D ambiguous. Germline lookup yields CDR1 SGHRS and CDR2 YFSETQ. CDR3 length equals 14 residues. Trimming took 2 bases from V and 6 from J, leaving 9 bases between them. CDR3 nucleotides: TGCGCCAGCAGCTTTACCGCGCCTAATTCACCCCTCCACTTT. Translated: CASSFTAPNSPLHF.

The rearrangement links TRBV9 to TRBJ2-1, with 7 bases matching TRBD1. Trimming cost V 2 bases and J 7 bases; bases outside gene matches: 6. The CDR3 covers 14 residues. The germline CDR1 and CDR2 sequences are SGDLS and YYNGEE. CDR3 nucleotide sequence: TGTGCCAGCAGCGTGGGGACAGTCTGGAATGAGCAGTTCTTC. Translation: CASSVGTVWNEQFF.

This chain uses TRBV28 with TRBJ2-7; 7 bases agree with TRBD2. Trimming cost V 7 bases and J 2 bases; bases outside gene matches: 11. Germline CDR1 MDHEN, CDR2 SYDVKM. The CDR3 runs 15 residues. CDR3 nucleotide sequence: TGTGCCAGCACTCTTAGCGGGTTCGGTACCTACGAGCAGTACTTC. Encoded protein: CASTLSGFGTYEQYF.

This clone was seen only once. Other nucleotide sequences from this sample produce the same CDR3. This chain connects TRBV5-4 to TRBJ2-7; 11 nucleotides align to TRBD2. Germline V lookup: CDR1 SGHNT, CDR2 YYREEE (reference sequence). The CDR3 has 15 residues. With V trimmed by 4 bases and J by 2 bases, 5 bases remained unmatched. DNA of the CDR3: TGTGCCAGCAGCCCGGGGACTAGCGGAACCTACGAGCAGTACTTC. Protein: CASSPGTSGTYEQYF.

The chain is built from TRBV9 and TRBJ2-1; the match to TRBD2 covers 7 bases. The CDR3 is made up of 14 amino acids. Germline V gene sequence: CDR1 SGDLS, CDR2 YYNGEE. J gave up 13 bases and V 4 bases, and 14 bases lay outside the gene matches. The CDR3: CASSPQVLAMVQFF. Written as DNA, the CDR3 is TGTGCCAGCAGCCCCCAAGTACTAGCGATGGTTCAGTTCTTC.

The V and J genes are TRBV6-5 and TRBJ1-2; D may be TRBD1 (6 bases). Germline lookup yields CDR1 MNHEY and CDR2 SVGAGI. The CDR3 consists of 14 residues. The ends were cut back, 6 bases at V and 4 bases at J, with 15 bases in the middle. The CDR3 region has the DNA TGTGCCAGCAGCCCGGAGGGGGGGGGCTATGGCTACACCTTC. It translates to CASSPEGGGYGYTF.

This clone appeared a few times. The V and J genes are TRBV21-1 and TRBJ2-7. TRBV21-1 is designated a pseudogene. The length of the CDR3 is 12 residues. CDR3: CARTSYWYEQYF. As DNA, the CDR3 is TGTGCCAGGACCAGTTATTGGTACGAGCAGTACTTC.

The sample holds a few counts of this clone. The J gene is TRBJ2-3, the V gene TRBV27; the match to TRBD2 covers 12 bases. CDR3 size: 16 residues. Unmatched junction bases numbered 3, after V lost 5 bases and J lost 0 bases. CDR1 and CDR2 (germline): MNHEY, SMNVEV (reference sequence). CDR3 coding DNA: TGTGCCAGCAGTAAACTAGCGGGGGGTAGCACAGATACGCAGTATTTT. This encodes CASSKLAGGSTDTQYF.

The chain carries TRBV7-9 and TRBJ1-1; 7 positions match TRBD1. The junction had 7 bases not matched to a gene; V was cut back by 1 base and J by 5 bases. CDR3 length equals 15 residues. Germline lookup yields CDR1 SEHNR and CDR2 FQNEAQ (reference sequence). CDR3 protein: CASSLDGRGITEAFF. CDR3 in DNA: TGTGCCAGCAGCTTAGATGGCAGGGGGATTACTGAAGCTTTCTTT. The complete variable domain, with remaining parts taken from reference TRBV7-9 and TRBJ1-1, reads DTGVSQNPRHKITKRGQNVTFRCDPISEHNRLYWYRQTLGQGPEFLTYFQNEAQLEKSRLLSDRFSAERPKGSFSTLEIQRTEQGDSAMYLCASSLDGRGITEAFFGQGTRLTVV.

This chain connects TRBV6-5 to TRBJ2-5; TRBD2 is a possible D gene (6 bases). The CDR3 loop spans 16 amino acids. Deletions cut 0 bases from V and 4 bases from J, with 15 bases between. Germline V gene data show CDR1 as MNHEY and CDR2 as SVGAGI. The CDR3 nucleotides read TGTGCCAGCAGTTACTCGGGCGGGGTGCTCTCAGAGACCCAGTACTTC. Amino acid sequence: CASSYSGGVLSETQYF.

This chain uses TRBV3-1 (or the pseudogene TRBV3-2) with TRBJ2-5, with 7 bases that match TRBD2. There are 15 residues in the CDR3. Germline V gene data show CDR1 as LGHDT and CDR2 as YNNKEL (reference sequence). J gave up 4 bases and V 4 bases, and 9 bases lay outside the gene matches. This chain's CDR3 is CASSPGLEGGETQYF. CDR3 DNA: TGTGCCAGCAGCCCCGGACTAGAGGGCGGAGAGACCCAGTACTTC.

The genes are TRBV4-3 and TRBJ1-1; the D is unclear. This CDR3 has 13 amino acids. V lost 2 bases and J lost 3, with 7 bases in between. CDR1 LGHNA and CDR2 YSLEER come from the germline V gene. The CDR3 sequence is CASSQLRDTEAFF. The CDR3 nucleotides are TGCGCCAGCAGCCAATTACGGGACACTGAAGCTTTCTTT.

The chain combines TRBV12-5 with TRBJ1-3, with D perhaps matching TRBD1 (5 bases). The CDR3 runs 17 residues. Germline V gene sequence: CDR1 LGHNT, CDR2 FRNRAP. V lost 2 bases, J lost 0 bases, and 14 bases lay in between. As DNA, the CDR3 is TGTGCTAGTGGTTTGACAAGGGACTCCCGCTCTGGAAACACCATATATTTT. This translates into CASGLTRDSRSGNTIYF.

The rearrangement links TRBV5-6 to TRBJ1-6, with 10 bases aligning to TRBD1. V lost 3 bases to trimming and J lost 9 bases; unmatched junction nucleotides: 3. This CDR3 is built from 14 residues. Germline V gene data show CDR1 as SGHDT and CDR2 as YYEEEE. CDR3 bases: TGTGCCAGCAGCTCGAGGACAGGGGGTTCACCCCTCCACTTT. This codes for CASSSRTGGSPLHF.

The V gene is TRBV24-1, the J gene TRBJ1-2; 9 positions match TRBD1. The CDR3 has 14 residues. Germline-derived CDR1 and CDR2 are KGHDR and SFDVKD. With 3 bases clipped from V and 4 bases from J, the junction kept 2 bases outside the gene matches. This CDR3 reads CATSDQTGGYGYTF. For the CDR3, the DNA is TGTGCCACCAGTGATCAGACAGGGGGCTATGGCTACACCTTC.

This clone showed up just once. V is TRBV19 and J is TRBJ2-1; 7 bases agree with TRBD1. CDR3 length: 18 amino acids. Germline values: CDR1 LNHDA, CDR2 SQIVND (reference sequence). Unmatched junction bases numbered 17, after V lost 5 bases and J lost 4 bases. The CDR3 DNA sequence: TGTGCCAGTAGTCCGCGACAGGGCTCCGCTCTATTGTACAATGAGCAGTTCTTC. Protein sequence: CASSPRQGSALLYNEQFF.

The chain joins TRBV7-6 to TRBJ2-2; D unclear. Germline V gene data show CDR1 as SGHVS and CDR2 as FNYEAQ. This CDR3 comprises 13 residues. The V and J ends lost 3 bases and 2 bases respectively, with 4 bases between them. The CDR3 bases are TGTGCCAGCAGCTTCCATAACACCGGGGAGCTGTTTTTT. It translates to CASSFHNTGELFF. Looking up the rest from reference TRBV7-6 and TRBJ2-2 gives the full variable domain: GAGVSQSPRYKVTKRGQDVALRCDPISGHVSLYWYRQALGQGPEFLTYFNYEAQQDKSGLPNDRFSAERPEGSISTLTIQRTEQRDSAMYRCASSFHNTGELFFGEGSRLTVL.

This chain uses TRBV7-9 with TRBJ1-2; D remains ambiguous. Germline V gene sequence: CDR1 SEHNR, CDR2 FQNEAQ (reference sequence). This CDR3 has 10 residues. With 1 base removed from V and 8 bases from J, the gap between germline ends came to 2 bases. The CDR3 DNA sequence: TGTGCCAGCAGCTTAGTCGGCTACACCTTC. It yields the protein CASSLVGYTF.

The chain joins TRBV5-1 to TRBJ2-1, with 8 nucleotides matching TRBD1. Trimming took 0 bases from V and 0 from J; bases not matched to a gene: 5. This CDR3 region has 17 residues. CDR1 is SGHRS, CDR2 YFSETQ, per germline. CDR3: CASSLVRTGSSYNEQFF. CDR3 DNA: TGCGCCAGCAGCTTGGTGAGGACAGGGAGCTCCTACAATGAGCAGTTCTTC.

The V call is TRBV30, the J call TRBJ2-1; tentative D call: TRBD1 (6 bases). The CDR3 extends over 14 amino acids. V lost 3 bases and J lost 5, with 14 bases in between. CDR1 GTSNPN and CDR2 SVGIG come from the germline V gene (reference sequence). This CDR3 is CAWRETDSHNEQFF. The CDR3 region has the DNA TGTGCCTGGAGGGAGACGGACAGCCACAATGAGCAGTTCTTC.

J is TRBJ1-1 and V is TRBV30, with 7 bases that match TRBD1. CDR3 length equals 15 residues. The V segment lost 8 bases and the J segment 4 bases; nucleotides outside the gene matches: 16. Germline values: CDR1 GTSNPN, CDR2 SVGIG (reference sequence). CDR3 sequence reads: CARGGSGTATTEAFF. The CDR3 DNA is TGTGCCCGGGGAGGGAGTGGGACAGCGACCACTGAAGCTTTCTTT. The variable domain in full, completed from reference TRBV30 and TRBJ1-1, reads SQTIHQWPATLVQPVGSPLSLECTVEGTSNPNLYWYRQAAGRGLQLLFYSVGIGQISSEVPQNLSASRPQDRQFILSSKKLLLSDSGFYLCARGGSGTATTEAFFGQGTRLTVV.

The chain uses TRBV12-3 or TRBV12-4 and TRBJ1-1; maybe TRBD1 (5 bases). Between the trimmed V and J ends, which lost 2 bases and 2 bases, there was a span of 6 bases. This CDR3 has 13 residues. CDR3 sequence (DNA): TGTGCCAGCAGTTTAAGGGGAAACACTGAAGCTTTCTTT. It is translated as CASSLRGNTEAFF.